This passage covers 5 T cell receptor beta chains from one sample sequenced in a study of blood T cell repertoires in COVID-19. Here immunoSEQ multiplex PCR was the method, and the copy in TCRdb shows in-frame clones only, minus some. The repertoire has about 52,000 clones, under 90% of them found once; the top ten carry roughly 10%. Sequenced: peripheral blood. The origin of the receptors is a man at least 80 years old with active or convalescent COVID-19.

V gene TRBV5-4 combines with J gene TRBJ2-6, with D unclear. Looked up from germline, CDR1 is SGHNT and CDR2 is YYREEE (reference sequence). V lost 2 bases, J lost 0 bases, and 3 bases lay in between. The CDR3 has 14 amino acids. The CDR3 here is CASSFSSGANVLTF. DNA of the CDR3: TGTGCCAGCAGCTTCAGCTCTGGGGCCAACGTCCTGACTTTC. The variable domain in full, with the rest retrieved from reference TRBV5-4 and TRBJ2-6, is ETGVTQSPTHLIKTRGQQVTLRCSSQSGHNTVSWYQQALGQGPQFIFQYYREEENGRGNFPPRFSGLQFPNYSSELNVNALELDDSALYLCASSFSSGANVLTFGAGSRLTVL.

The chain combines TRBV2 with TRBJ2-1, with a weak D call TRBD2 (5 bases). Germline loops: CDR1 SNHLY, CDR2 FYNNEI. CDR3 length: 13 residues. Trimming removed 5 bases at V and 4 bases at J, with 9 bases between. The DNA for the CDR3 is TGTGCCAGCAGTTCCCTAGCTTACAATGAGCAGTTCTTC. Residues: CASSSLAYNEQFF.

This chain uses TRBV7-6 with TRBJ1-1; D not resolved. Germline V lookup: CDR1 SGHVS, CDR2 FNYEAQ. The CDR3 length is 11 residues. With 5 bases removed from V and 11 bases from J, the gap between germline ends came to 12 bases. CDR3 in amino acids: CASSLSGGAFF. CDR3 coding DNA: TGTGCCAGCAGCCTATCAGGTGGGGCTTTCTTT.

The rearrangement uses TRBV7-8 and TRBJ2-3; D possibly corresponds to TRBD2 (6 bases). CDR1 and CDR2 from the germline V gene are SGHVS and FQNEAQ. Trimming shortened V by 1 base and J by 2 bases, and 13 bases separated the two germline ends. This CDR3 is 16 amino acids long. The chain's CDR3 is CASSLVQGGDTDTQYF. In nucleotides, the CDR3 is TGTGCCAGCAGCTTAGTCCAGGGAGGAGACACAGATACGCAGTATTTT.

The rearrangement uses TRBV27 and TRBJ2-7; TRBD1 matches at 7 bases. The germline V gene has CDR1 MNHEY and CDR2 SMNVEV (reference sequence). The CDR3 has 14 amino acids. J lost 3 bases, V lost 4 bases, and 6 bases had no gene match. The CDR3 DNA reads TGTGCCAGCAGTTCTCAGACAGGGCTCTACGAGCAGTACTTC. Its translation is CASSSQTGLYEQYF.